This T cell receptor beta chain was found in a study of control samples from healthy donors and cancer patients. The trim removed 2 bases at V and 4 bases at J, leaving 6 bases unmatched. The CDR3 spans 16 residues. Germline V gives CDR1 LGHNA, CDR2 YSLEER. Sequencing used immunoSEQ multiplex PCR; TCRdb keeps in-frame clones, though not all of them. Of 350,000 to 450,000 clones detected, more than 80% appear once; the ten largest clones hold around 6.4%. The sequence was obtained from a man between 35 and 55 years old with head and neck cancer. The V gene is TRBV4-3, the J gene TRBJ1-5; 9 bases line up with TRBD1. The specimen was PBMCs. The CDR3 loop is CASSQNTGGTNQPQHF. The DNA of the CDR3 is TGCGCCAGCAGCCAAAATACAGGGGGCACGAATCAGCCCCAGCATTTT.